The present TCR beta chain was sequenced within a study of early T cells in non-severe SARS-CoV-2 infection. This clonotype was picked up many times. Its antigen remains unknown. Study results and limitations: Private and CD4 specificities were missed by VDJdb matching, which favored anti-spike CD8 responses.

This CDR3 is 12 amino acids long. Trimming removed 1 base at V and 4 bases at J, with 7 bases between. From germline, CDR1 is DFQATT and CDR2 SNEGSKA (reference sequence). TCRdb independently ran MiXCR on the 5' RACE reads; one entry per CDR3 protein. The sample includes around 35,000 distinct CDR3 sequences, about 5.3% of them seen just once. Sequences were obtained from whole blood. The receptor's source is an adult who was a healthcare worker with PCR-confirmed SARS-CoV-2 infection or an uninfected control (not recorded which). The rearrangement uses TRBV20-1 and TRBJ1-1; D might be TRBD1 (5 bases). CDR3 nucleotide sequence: TGCAGTGCTAGAGTCAGGGTCACTGAAGCTTTCTTT. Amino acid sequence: CSARVRVTEAFF.